This T cell receptor (beta chain) was identified during a study of control samples from healthy donors and cancer patients. This clone was seen only a few times. Produced via immunoSEQ multiplex PCR; TCRdb's table is partial and in-frame only. Among approximately 94,000 clones, roughly nine tenths were seen once, and the ten largest hold roughly 1.2%. The sequence was collected from a woman aged 45-60 years in good health. The specimen was blood.

The CDR3 DNA is TGTGCCAGCAGTCGATCCGGGACAGCGAACACTGAAGCTTTCTTT. Translating it yields CASSRSGTANTEAFF. The chain carries TRBV6-6 and TRBJ1-1, with 7 bases identical to TRBD1. After removal of 5 bases from V and 1 base from J, the junction contained 7 bases not matched to a gene. This CDR3 region has 15 residues. Germline CDR1 MNHNY, CDR2 SVGAGI (reference sequence).